This T cell receptor beta chain was identified during a study of T cell repertoires in cytomegalovirus infection. Study details: Matching HLA type, along with CMV infection, was indicated by public TCR beta signatures.

The CDR3 sequence is 12 residues long. V lost 2 bases and J 6 bases, leaving 8 bases between the germline ends. The germline CDR1 and CDR2 sequences are SGHTA and FQGNSA. As concerns this clonotype: What it recognizes is unknown.

TCRdb independently ran MiXCR on the reads; one entry per CDR3 protein. The sample consists of roughly 730,000 distinct CDR3 sequences, about 30% of them appearing once. Sequencing was performed on cultured PBMCs, taken from culture after CMV antigen stimulation. This chain links TRBV7-2 with TRBJ2-7; D unresolved. The sequence was obtained from a human donor in good health (CMV status not recorded). Some clones in this sample may be carry-over from other donors' samples. Here the CDR3 reads CASSLRAAEQYF. The CDR3 nucleotides are TGTGCCAGCAGCTTACGGGCCGCCGAGCAGTACTTC.